This is a list of T cell receptor beta chains from one sample in a study of CD8 T cells in ankylosing spondylitis. TCRdb reprocessed the 5' RACE reads via MiXCR and lists one record per CDR3 protein. The sample shows approximately 25,000 distinct CDR3 sequences, 2.5% to 3% of them seen only once. The material sequenced was blood, either unsorted or a sorted T cell fraction (not recorded which). The receptors here all came from a female donor with ankylosing spondylitis or in good health (not recorded which). Both conserved end residues are part of each CDR3. A D gene is named only where the DNA matches it firmly. The size field reads once, few, many, or a class for an expanded clone.

clone_size,v_call,j_call,d_call,cdr3_aa,cdr3_nt
many,TRBV9,TRBJ1-4,TRBD1,CASSNQGAGEKLFF,TGTGCCAGCAGCAATCAGGGGGCTGGTGAAAAACTGTTTTTT
many,TRBV9,TRBJ2-3,TRBD2,CASSQSGRGESSTDTQYF,TGTGCCAGCAGCCAGAGCGGGAGGGGCGAGTCAAGCACAGATACGCAGTATTTT
many,TRBV9,TRBJ1-1,.,CASSAAVNTEAFF,TGTGCCAGCAGCGCCGCCGTGAACACTGAAGCTTTCTTT
many,TRBV9,TRBJ1-5,.,CASSVEGSNQPQHF,TGTGCCAGCAGCGTAGAAGGATCCAATCAGCCCCAGCATTTT
many,TRBV9,TRBJ2-6,.,CASSPAGIATGANVLTF,TGTGCCAGCAGCCCTGCCGGGATTGCTACGGGGGCCAACGTCCTGACTTTC
many,TRBV9,TRBJ2-1,TRBD2,CASSPIPGLADYNEQFF,TGTGCCAGCAGCCCAATTCCGGGACTAGCGGATTACAATGAGCAGTTCTTC
many,TRBV9,TRBJ2-7,TRBD2,CASSVGAGATYEQYF,TGTGCCAGCAGCGTAGGAGCGGGAGCTACCTACGAGCAGTACTTC
many,TRBV9,TRBJ1-2,.,CASSVTASVNYGYTF,TGTGCCAGCAGCGTTACAGCATCAGTTAACTATGGCTACACCTTC
many,TRBV9,TRBJ2-7,.,CASSVEGGREYEQYF,TGTGCCAGCAGCGTAGAAGGGGGGCGGGAGTACGAGCAGTACTTC
many,TRBV9,TRBJ1-3,.,CASSVGLAGNTIYF,TGTGCCAGCAGCGTAGGGTTGGCTGGAAACACCATATATTTT
many,TRBV9,TRBJ2-3,TRBD2,CASSPGTSGPIDTQYF,TGTGCCAGCAGCCCCGGGACTAGCGGACCTATAGATACGCAGTATTTT
many,TRBV9,TRBJ2-5,TRBD2,CASSGGLAETQYF,TGTGCCAGCAGCGGGGGACTAGCGGAGACCCAGTACTTC
many,TRBV9,TRBJ1-2,TRBD1,CASSDRGSGGYTF,TGTGCCAGCAGCGACAGGGGGTCGGGTGGCTACACCTTC
many,TRBV9,TRBJ2-7,.,CASSQTGGLNEQYF,TGTGCCAGCAGCCAAACCGGAGGACTGAACGAGCAGTACTTC
many,TRBV21-1,TRBJ2-1,.,CASSKTLAGGSWSYNEQFF,TGTGCCAGCAGCAAAACCTTAGCGGGGGGCTCATGGTCCTACAATGAGCAGTTCTTC
many,TRBV9,TRBJ2-1,.,CASSPTLGERSYNEQFF,TGTGCCAGCAGCCCCACTCTGGGGGAGAGATCCTACAATGAGCAGTTCTTC
many,TRBV9,TRBJ2-7,TRBD1,CASSVGQGIYEQYF,TGTGCCAGCAGCGTAGGACAGGGAATCTACGAGCAGTACTTC
many,TRBV9,TRBJ1-4,.,CASSVAGKTNEKLFF,TGTGCCAGCAGCGTAGCGGGCAAGACTAATGAAAAACTGTTTTTT
many,TRBV9,TRBJ2-7,TRBD1,CASSVAGTGPYEQYF,TGTGCCAGCAGCGTAGCTGGGACAGGCCCCTACGAGCAGTACTTC
many,TRBV9,TRBJ2-5,TRBD1,CASSARDRETQYF,TGTGCCAGCAGCGCAAGGGACAGGGAGACCCAGTACTTC
many,TRBV9,TRBJ2-3,TRBD2,CASSVDPAGGTDTQYF,TGTGCCAGCAGCGTAGATCCAGCGGGAGGGACAGATACGCAGTATTTT
many,TRBV9,TRBJ1-5,.,CASSVGGQTNQPQHF,TGTGCCAGCAGCGTAGGGGGACAAACCAATCAGCCCCAGCATTTT
few,TRBV9,TRBJ2-2,.,CASSGAGELFF,TGTGCCAGCAGCGGGGCCGGGGAGCTGTTTTTT
many,TRBV9,TRBJ2-7,TRBD1,CASSRDSLEYEQYF,TGTGCCAGCAGTAGGGACAGTCTTGAATACGAGCAGTACTTC
many,TRBV9,TRBJ2-2,TRBD1,CASSAPGGKIGELFF,TGTGCCAGCAGCGCCCCAGGGGGCAAGATCGGGGAGCTGTTTTTT
many,TRBV9,TRBJ2-3,.,CASSAYTDTQYF,TGTGCCAGCAGCGCTTACACAGATACGCAGTATTTT
many,TRBV9,TRBJ2-5,TRBD2,CASSPSGRGEETQYF,TGTGCCAGCAGCCCCTCGGGGCGGGGGGAAGAGACCCAGTACTTC
many,TRBV9,TRBJ1-1,.,CASSSQGGSSTEAFF,TGTGCCAGCAGTTCCCAGGGTGGATCGAGCACTGAAGCTTTCTTT
many,TRBV9,TRBJ2-1,TRBD2,CASSVSGGSSYNEQFF,TGTGCCAGCAGCGTAAGCGGGGGGAGCTCCTACAATGAGCAGTTCTTC
many,TRBV21-1,TRBJ2-7,.,CASNPGTTFYEQYF,TGTGCCAGTAATCCCGGGACTACCTTCTACGAGCAGTACTTC
many,TRBV9,TRBJ2-2,.,CASSDRNTGELFF,TGTGCCAGCAGCGACCGGAACACCGGGGAGCTGTTTTTT
medium-sized,TRBV9,TRBJ1-5,.,CASSVGSSNQPQHF,TGTGCCAGCAGCGTAGGATCTAGCAATCAGCCCCAGCATTTT
many,TRBV9,TRBJ1-4,.,CASSVSGREWEKLFF,TGTGCCAGCAGTGTCTCCGGGAGGGAGTGGGAAAAACTGTTTTTT